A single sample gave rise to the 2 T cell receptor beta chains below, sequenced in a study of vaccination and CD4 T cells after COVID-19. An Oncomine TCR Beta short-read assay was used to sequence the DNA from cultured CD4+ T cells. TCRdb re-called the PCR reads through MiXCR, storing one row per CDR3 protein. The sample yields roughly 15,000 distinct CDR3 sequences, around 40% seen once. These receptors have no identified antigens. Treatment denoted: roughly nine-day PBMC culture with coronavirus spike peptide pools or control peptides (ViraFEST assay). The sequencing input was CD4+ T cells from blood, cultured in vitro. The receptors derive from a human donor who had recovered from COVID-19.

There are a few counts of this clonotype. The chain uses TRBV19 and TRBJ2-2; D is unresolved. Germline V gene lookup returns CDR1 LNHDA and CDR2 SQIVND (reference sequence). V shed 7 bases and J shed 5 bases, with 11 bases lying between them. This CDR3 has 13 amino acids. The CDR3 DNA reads TGTGCCAGTACCCACGAAACAACCGGGGAGCTGTTTTTT. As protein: CASTHETTGELFF.

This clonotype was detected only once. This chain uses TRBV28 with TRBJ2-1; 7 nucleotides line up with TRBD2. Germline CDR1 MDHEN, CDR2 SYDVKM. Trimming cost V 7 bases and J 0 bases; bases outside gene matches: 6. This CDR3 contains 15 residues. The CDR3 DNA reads TGTGCCAGCACCCTCTGGACTAGCTCCTACAATGAGCAGTTCTTC. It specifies CASTLWTSSYNEQFF.